This T cell receptor beta chain was profiled in a study of human T cells and chemical hapten exposure. Study details: Patch tests applied 0.01% DPC to the upper back and were scored after 6 days. Small pooled library volume differences chiefly drove per-sample TCR yield variation. Patients were mainly female, each with alopecia areata, totalis or universalis.

Whole-study findings and limits: Significantly greater numbers of large CDR3 similarity clusters came from expanded TCRs than from controls.

Regarding time point: patch test 1, 2 weeks after DPC sensitization. Treatment: therapeutic diphenylcyclopropenone sensitization with weekly scalp DPC. The CDR3 sequence is 15 residues long. Each CDR3 protein is one row after TCRdb ran MiXCR on the RACE reads. The sample holds 370,000 or so distinct CDR3 sequences, 4.8% seen once. As concerns this clonotype: The antigen remains undetermined.

The chain employs TRBV21-1 and TRBJ2-1; TRBD1, the D gene given by the table, was not confirmed from the DNA. TRBV21-1 is a pseudogene segment. The specimen was whole blood, collected in connection with sensitization to the hapten diphenylcyclopropenone (DPC). The TCR sequence derives from a woman aged 45-60 years with alopecia areata. Some clones in this sample may be carry-over from other donors' samples. The CDR3 bases are TGTGCCAGCAGCAAAATAGGACAGGAGTACAATGAGCAGTTCTTC. Translation: CASSKIGQEYNEQFF.